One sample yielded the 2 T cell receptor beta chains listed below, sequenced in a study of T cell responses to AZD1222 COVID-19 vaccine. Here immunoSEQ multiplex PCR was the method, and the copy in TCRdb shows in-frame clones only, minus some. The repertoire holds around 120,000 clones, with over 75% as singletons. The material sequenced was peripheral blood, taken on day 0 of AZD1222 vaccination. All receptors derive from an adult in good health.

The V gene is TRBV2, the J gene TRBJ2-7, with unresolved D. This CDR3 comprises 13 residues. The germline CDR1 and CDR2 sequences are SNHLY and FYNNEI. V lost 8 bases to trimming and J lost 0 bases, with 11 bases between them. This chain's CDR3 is CASLSNDSYEQYF. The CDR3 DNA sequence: TGTGCCAGCTTGTCAAACGACTCCTACGAGCAGTACTTC. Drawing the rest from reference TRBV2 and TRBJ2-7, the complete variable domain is EPEVTQTPSHQVTQMGQEVILRCVPISNHLYFYWYRQILGQKVEFLVSFYNNEISEKSEIFDDQFSVERPDGSNFTLKIRSTKLEDSAMYFCASLSNDSYEQYFGPGTRLTVT.

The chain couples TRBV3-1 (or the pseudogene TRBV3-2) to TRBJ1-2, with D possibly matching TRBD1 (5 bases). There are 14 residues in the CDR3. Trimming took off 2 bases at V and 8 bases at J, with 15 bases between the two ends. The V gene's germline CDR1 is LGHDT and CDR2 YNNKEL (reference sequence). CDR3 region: CASSQLGSGNGYTF. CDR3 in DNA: TGTGCCAGCAGCCAACTAGGTTCAGGGAACGGCTACACCTTC.